The 27 T cell receptor beta chains listed next were all sequenced from one sample in a study of identical twins. TCRdb used MiXCR to reprocess the 5' RACE reads, holding one entry per CDR3 protein. The table lists about 240,000 distinct CDR3 sequences, roughly 10% of them singletons, with 9% to 10% in the top ten. Source material: memory T cells sorted from blood. The source of these receptors is a man aged 50-60 years in good health.

The rearrangement links TRBV10-3 to TRBJ2-7; 9 positions match TRBD2. V dropped 8 bases and J dropped 3; count of bases not matched to a gene: 8. The germline gives CDR1 ENHRY, CDR2 SYGVKD. The CDR3 has 14 amino acids. For the CDR3, the DNA is TGTGCCATCGCGCCTAGCGGGGTTTACTACGAGCAGTACTTC. This gives the protein CAIAPSGVYYEQYF.

There are a few counts of this clonotype. The rearrangement joins TRBV7-2 to TRBJ2-5, with 7 bases aligning to TRBD2. From germline, CDR1 is SGHTA and CDR2 FQGNSA. V gave up 5 bases and J gave up 4 bases; unmatched junction bases: 7. The CDR3 contains 14 residues. The DNA of the CDR3 is TGTGCCAGCAGCCCTGGGAGGGTAATAGAGACCCAGTACTTC. This encodes CASSPGRVIETQYF.

The chain recombines TRBV7-2 with TRBJ2-2; 11 bases map to TRBD2. This CDR3 has 16 residues. V was clipped by 4 bases and J by 2 bases; unmatched bases: 3. Germline CDR1 and CDR2: SGHTA and FQGNSA. The CDR3 spells CASSSTSGGNTGELFF. The CDR3 DNA sequence: TGTGCCAGCAGCTCAACTAGCGGGGGTAACACCGGGGAGCTGTTTTTT. Full variable domain (outside the CDR3, taken from reference TRBV7-2 and TRBJ2-2): GAGVSQSPSNKVTEKGKDVELRCDPISGHTALYWYRQSLGQGLEFLIYFQGNSAPDKSGLPSDRFSAERTGGSVSTLTIQRTQQEDSAVYLCASSSTSGGNTGELFFGEGSRLTVL.

The chain is built from TRBV16 and TRBJ2-7, with D uncertain. The germline V and J ends were trimmed by 2 bases and 5 bases, with 7 bases remaining between them. Germline lookup yields CDR1 KGHSY and CDR2 FQNENV. CDR3 size: 12 residues. This CDR3 is CASSQDSNEQYF. As DNA, the CDR3 is TGTGCCAGCAGCCAAGATAGCAACGAGCAGTACTTC.

This clonotype was observed many times. This rearrangement joins TRBV7-2 to TRBJ1-1; D is undetermined. Germline V gene lookup returns CDR1 SGHTA and CDR2 FQGNSA. Between the trimmed V and J ends, which lost 0 bases and 4 bases, there was a span of 9 bases. There are 14 residues in the CDR3. CDR3 bases: TGTGCCAGCAGCTTAGCGGTGGTCGGCACTGAAGCTTTCTTT. Translating it yields CASSLAVVGTEAFF.

Only a few counts were recorded for this clonotype. The rearrangement joins TRBV4-3 to TRBJ2-7, with 8 bases lining up with TRBD2. J lost 7 bases, V lost 0 bases, and 11 bases had no gene match. The CDR3 is 16 residues long. Looked up from germline, CDR1 is LGHNA and CDR2 is YSLEER. CDR3 sequence reads: CASSQDAGGRGGEQYF. The CDR3 DNA reads as TGCGCCAGCAGCCAAGATGCCGGAGGACGCGGGGGGGAGCAGTACTTC.

The V and J genes are TRBV20-1 and TRBJ2-1, with TRBD1 matching over 9 bases. The germline V gene encodes CDR1 DFQATT and CDR2 SNEGSKA (reference sequence). The CDR3 is 15 amino acids. Trimming at V came to 5 bases and at J to 2 bases, leaving 7 bases not matched to a gene. The CDR3 sequence: CSAEGGTGTYNEQFF. CDR3 DNA sequence: TGCAGTGCTGAAGGGGGGACAGGGACCTACAATGAGCAGTTCTTC.

This clonotype occurred a few times. This sequence joins TRBV20-1 and TRBJ2-5; no clear D gene. Between the trimmed V and J ends, which lost 6 bases and 0 bases, there was a span of 11 bases. CDR3 size: 13 residues. Germline assignment: CDR1 DFQATT and CDR2 SNEGSKA (reference sequence). DNA for the CDR3: TGCAGTGCCCCCCGGCCGAACCAAGAGACCCAGTACTTC. It translates to CSAPRPNQETQYF.

The rearrangement links TRBV6-5 to TRBJ1-5; D is perhaps TRBD1 (5 bases). V lost 3 bases and J lost 6, with 15 bases in between. CDR1 MNHEY and CDR2 SVGAGI come from the germline V gene. The CDR3 runs to 15 residues. DNA for the CDR3: TGTGCCAGCAGTTATTTTATCGGGGCGGGTCAGCCCCAGCATTTT. Residues: CASSYFIGAGQPQHF.

Comments on this clonotype: A single base separates this from a much larger clone, so it may be a read error. The gene calls are TRBV6-5 and TRBJ1-5; D not resolved. The CDR3 has 13 residues. The germline V gene encodes CDR1 MNHEY and CDR2 SVGAGI. The CDR3 DNA follows: TGTGGCAGCAGTTACGGTGGAAATCAGCCCCAGCATTTT. Its translation: CGSSYGGNQPQHF.

The chain links TRBV4-1 to TRBJ2-2; D unclear. Between the trimmed V and J ends, which lost 3 bases and 5 bases, there was a span of 13 bases. The CDR3 contains 15 residues. In germline, CDR1 is MGHRA, CDR2 YSYEKL. The CDR3 is CASSQQRTETGELFF. CDR3 DNA sequence: TGCGCCAGCAGCCAGCAAAGGACGGAAACCGGGGAGCTGTTTTTT.

This chain links TRBV4-1 with TRBJ1-1; D possibly corresponds to TRBD1 (5 bases). V was shortened by 1 base and J by 4 bases, with 19 bases between the two germline ends. Germline V CDR1 and CDR2: MGHRA, YSYEKL. The CDR3 covers 17 residues. CDR3 DNA: TGCGCCAGCAGCCAAGTCCCGACAGCTAGCGGTCTCACTGAAGCTTTCTTT. Translation: CASSQVPTASGLTEAFF.

Ten or more counts support this clonotype. At one end, the junction sequence differs from germline, possibly due to a read error. The CDR3 loop is CASSYNRGEASHF. CDR3 sequence (DNA): TGTGCCAGCAGTTACAATCGGGGGGAGGCGTCGCACTTC. This rearrangement joins TRBV6-5 to TRBJ2-7, with TRBD2 identical over 7 bases. CDR3 length: 13 residues. Germline V CDR1 and CDR2: MNHEY, SVGAGI.

This clonotype was recorded at least ten times. The V and J genes are TRBV20-1 and TRBJ2-3; D might be TRBD1 (5 bases). The V gene lost 3 bases and the J gene lost 0 bases, with 16 bases spanning the gap. Germline assignment: CDR1 DFQATT and CDR2 SNEGSKA (reference sequence). The CDR3 sequence is 16 residues long. This CDR3 is CSASGRTQPSTDTQYF. CDR3 bases: TGCAGTGCTAGTGGTAGGACACAACCTAGCACAGATACGCAGTATTTT.

This clonotype was picked up a small number of times. The chain uses TRBV7-6 and TRBJ1-5; TRBD1 is a possible D gene (6 bases). V was clipped by 0 bases and J by 7 bases, with 7 bases between them. Germline V gene sequence: CDR1 SGHVS, CDR2 FNYEAQ. The CDR3 loop spans 13 amino acids. CDR3 in DNA: TGTGCCAGCAGCTTAGCCGACAGGCAGCCCCAGCATTTT. Translated, it gives CASSLADRQPQHF.

This sequence joins TRBV21-1 and TRBJ2-7; the table calls TRBD2, which could not be checked here. TRBV21-1 is flagged as a pseudogene. The CDR3 loop spans 15 amino acids. This CDR3 is CASSPKTGPSGEQYF. The CDR3 nucleotides are TGTGCCAGCAGCCCCAAAACCGGCCCTAGCGGGGAGCAGTACTTC.

Regarding this clonotype: A much larger clone lies a single base off, so this may be a read error. The chain is built from TRBV7-2 and TRBJ2-3; 10 nucleotides line up with TRBD2. Germline-derived CDR1 and CDR2 are SGHTA and FQGNSA. This CDR3 has 16 residues. CDR3: CASSLAGLASTGTQYF. CDR3 nucleotides: TGTGCCAGCAGCTTAGCGGGACTAGCGAGCACAGGTACGCAGTATTTT.

This clonotype was seen ten or more times. The chain couples TRBV24-1 to TRBJ2-7, with TRBD1 matching 9 bases. V lost 2 bases and J lost 6; bases outside the gene matches: 4. The germline gives CDR1 KGHDR, CDR2 SFDVKD. The CDR3 runs to 14 residues. In DNA form, the CDR3 reads TGTGCCACCAGTGATTGGGGGACAGGGAGCGAGCAGTACTTC. It encodes CATSDWGTGSEQYF.

In this sample, this clonotype turned up many times. This sequence joins TRBV12-3 or TRBV12-4 and TRBJ1-5; 8 bases fit TRBD1. The CDR3 consists of 15 residues. Unmatched junction bases numbered 8, after V lost 6 bases and J lost 4 bases. CDR3 in amino acids: CASRPGQGSNQPQHF. CDR3 DNA sequence: TGTGCCAGCAGGCCAGGACAGGGTTCAAATCAGCCCCAGCATTTT.

This clonotype showed up just a few times. This chain joins TRBV11-2 and TRBJ1-1; unclear D gene. Germline CDR1 and CDR2: SGHAT and FQNNGV. The CDR3 runs to 17 residues. V was cut by 1 base and J by 1 base, with 16 bases left in between. In DNA form, the CDR3 reads TGTGCCAGCAGCTTAGTTCTCGGCAGCGGTTGGAACACTGAAGCTTTCTTT. Translation gives CASSLVLGSGWNTEAFF.

At least ten counts were recorded for this clonotype. V is TRBV11-2 and J is TRBJ1-1, with 8 bases lining up with TRBD1. CDR1 is SGHAT, CDR2 FQNNGV, per germline. V trimming: 4 bases; J trimming: 3 bases; junction bases outside the gene matches: 4. The CDR3 contains 14 residues. The CDR3 nucleotides are TGTGCCAGCAGCTCCTCAGGGGGCCACACTGAAGCTTTCTTT. Amino acids: CASSSSGGHTEAFF.

The sample holds a few counts of this clonotype. V gene TRBV10-3 combines with J gene TRBJ2-5, with TRBD2 matching over 14 bases. This CDR3 region has 18 residues. Germline CDR1 is ENHRY and CDR2 is SYGVKD. V trimming: 2 bases; J trimming: 4 bases; junction bases outside the gene matches: 9. The CDR3 spells CAISERGTSGRNGETQYF. DNA for the CDR3: TGTGCCATCAGTGAGCGGGGGACTAGCGGGAGAAATGGAGAGACCCAGTACTTC.

This clonotype was seen many times. This chain uses TRBV7-9 with TRBJ2-3; TRBD2 aligns across 7 bases. This CDR3 region has 15 residues. Unmatched junction bases numbered 5, after V lost 3 bases and J lost 2 bases. Germline CDR1 SEHNR, CDR2 FQNEAQ (reference sequence). In nucleotides, the CDR3 is TGTGCCAGCAGCTTGGGACTACAAACCACAGATACGCAGTATTTT. Translated: CASSLGLQTTDTQYF.

This clonotype appeared many times. This chain uses TRBV5-1 with TRBJ2-3, with 10 nucleotides matching TRBD1. Germline CDR1 is SGHRS and CDR2 is YFSETQ. This CDR3 has 16 residues. V gave up 4 bases and J gave up 2 bases; unmatched junction bases: 7. CDR3 sequence: CASSDRTGGNTDTQYF. CDR3 DNA: TGCGCCAGCAGCGACCGGACAGGGGGGAACACAGATACGCAGTATTTT. Full variable domain (rest looked up from reference TRBV5-1 and TRBJ2-3): KAGVTQTPRYLIKTRGQQVTLSCSPISGHRSVSWYQQTPGQGLQFLFEYFSETQRNKGNFPGRFSGRQFSNSRSEMNVSTLELGDSALYLCASSDRTGGNTDTQYFGPGTRLTVL.

The chain is built from TRBV20-1 and TRBJ2-1, with D tentatively TRBD1 (6 bases). CDR3 size: 16 residues. V lost 5 bases, J lost 0 bases, and 17 bases lay in between. Per germline, CDR1 DFQATT and CDR2 SNEGSKA (reference sequence). The CDR3 spells CSAGGGFLSSYNEQFF. In nucleotides, the CDR3 is TGCAGTGCTGGGGGCGGCTTCCTGAGCTCCTACAATGAGCAGTTCTTC.

This chain connects TRBV9 to TRBJ2-1, with D unclear. Germline V CDR1 and CDR2: SGDLS, YYNGEE. Trimming shortened V by 5 bases and J by 8 bases, and 14 bases separated the two germline ends. The CDR3 is 13 residues long. CDR3 sequence (DNA): TGTGCCAGCAGTCCTCTGGGTCGCCATGAGCAGTTCTTC. Amino acid sequence: CASSPLGRHEQFF.

The chain carries TRBV5-1 and TRBJ2-5; the D call may be TRBD1 or TRBD2 (7 bases each). Trimming removed 3 bases at V and 0 bases at J, with 15 bases between. The germline CDR1 and CDR2 sequences are SGHRS and YFSETQ. The CDR3 has 16 residues. The chain's CDR3 is CASSSPQGTNQETQYF. DNA of the CDR3: TGCGCCAGCAGCTCCCCACAGGGGACTAACCAAGAGACCCAGTACTTC.